This T cell receptor (beta chain) was recorded in a study of blood T cell repertoires in COVID-19. Across the study: The study drew acute and convalescent COVID-19 samples from the United States, Italy and Spain. From T cells, B-cell-depleted T cells, or PBMCs came the material, which was cDNA or gDNA.

TCRdb's copy holds only in-frame clones and misses some; the assay was immunoSEQ multiplex PCR. The data contain around 250,000 clones, approximately 88% of them singletons. In germline, CDR1 is SGHRS, CDR2 YFSETQ. Trimming cost V 0 bases and J 7 bases, with 22 bases left between them. The CDR3 consists of 17 residues. This TCR derives from a woman in her 70s with COVID-19, enrolled during active disease. The specimen was peripheral blood. The chain carries TRBV5-1 and TRBJ1-2; possible D gene TRBD1, 5 bases. Here the CDR3 reads CASSLGLGRPREGGYTF. The CDR3 DNA sequence: TGCGCCAGCAGCTTGGGGTTGGGACGGCCCCGGGAGGGTGGCTACACCTTC.